This TCR beta chain was sequenced for a study of Graves' ophthalmopathy and Graves' hyperthyroidism. Study-level points and caveats: Blood also carried most expanded thyroid clonotypes exceeding 0.001 frequency. From stable hyperthyroidism, ophthalmopathy was separated by a 13-signature model with around 90% sensitivity and around 79% specificity. Ophthalmopathy progression prediction by the model yielded a sensitivity of about 69% and a specificity of roughly 72%.

In this cohort's terms, stable hyperthyroidism meant no ophthalmopathy by 18 months of follow-up. RNA transcripts yielded amplified TCR beta CDR3 regions. An initial RT-PCR round employing HTBI primers preceded a second-round multiplex PCR. TCRdb re-analysed the multiplex PCR reads in MiXCR, keeping a single row per CDR3 protein. This table holds hundreds of thousands of distinct CDR3 sequences, under 25% found once. This clonotype was observed many times. Its antigen is not identified. The clonotype originates from a woman aged 18-35 years with stable Graves' hyperthyroidism. The sequencing input was peripheral blood.

CDR3 coding DNA: TGCGCCAGCAGCCGCGCCGGGGAGCTGTTTTTT. Residues: CASSRAGELFF. This chain uses TRBV4-1 with TRBJ2-2; D remains unclear. CDR3 size: 11 residues. Germline assignment: CDR1 MGHRA and CDR2 YSYEKL. The V end lost 4 bases, the J end lost 6 bases, and 3 bases lay between the germline ends.